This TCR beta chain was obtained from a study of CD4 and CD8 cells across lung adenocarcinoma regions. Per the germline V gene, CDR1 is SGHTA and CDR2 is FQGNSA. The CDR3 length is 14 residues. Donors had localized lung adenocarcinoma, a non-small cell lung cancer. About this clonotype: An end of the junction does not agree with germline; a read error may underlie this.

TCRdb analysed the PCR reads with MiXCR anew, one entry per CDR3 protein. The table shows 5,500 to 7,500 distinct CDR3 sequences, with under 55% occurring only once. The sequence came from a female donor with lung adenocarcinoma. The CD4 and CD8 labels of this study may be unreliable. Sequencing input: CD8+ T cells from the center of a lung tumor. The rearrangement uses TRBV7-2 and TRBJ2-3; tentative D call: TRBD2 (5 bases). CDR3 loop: CASTFVASTDTQYF. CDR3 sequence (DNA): TGTGCCAGCACCTTCGTAGCGAGCACCGATACGCAGTATTTC.